This is a list of T cell receptor beta chains from one sample in a study of Graves' ophthalmopathy and Graves' hyperthyroidism. TCRdb reanalysed the multiplex PCR reads using MiXCR and keeps one entry per CDR3 protein. The sample carries about 400,000 distinct CDR3 sequences, approximately 15% recorded once. The specimen sequenced was peripheral blood. All receptors come from a young woman with stable Graves' hyperthyroidism. The CDR3 runs from the conserved cysteine through the conserved F or W. The order of the fields is D gene, clone size, V gene, J gene, CDR3 DNA, CDR3 protein. The D gene is left open where the match is weak. Clone size is stated in some rows and not others, as once, few, many or a class when expanded.

-	many	TRBV25-1	TRBJ1-1	TGTGCCAGCAGTGAAACACACAGGAAGAACACTGAAGCTTTCTTT	CASSETHRKNTEAFF
TRBD2	many	TRBV12-3/TRBV12-4	TRBJ2-7	TGTGCCAGCAGTTGGAAGCGGGGGGAGATAAGCGAGCAGTACTTC	CASSWKRGEISEQYF
TRBD1	once	TRBV28	TRBJ1-5	TGTGCCAGCAGTTACCCGGGGACAGCGCCAATCCGCGGGAATCAGCCCCAGCATTTT	CASSYPGTAPIRGNQPQHF
-	many	TRBV20-1	TRBJ2-7	TGCAGTGCTAGTCTCACGGGACTTTCCTACGAGCAGTACTTC	CSASLTGLSYEQYF
-	many	TRBV12-3/TRBV12-4	TRBJ1-3	TGTGCCAGCAGTTATCCCTCCGGGATGAGCTCTGGAAACACCATATATTTT	CASSYPSGMSSGNTIYF
-	many	TRBV13	TRBJ1-1	TGTGCCAGCAGCCAACGGGTGGGCCCGATGAACACTGAAGCTTTCTTT	CASSQRVGPMNTEAFF
TRBD2	-	TRBV5-8	TRBJ2-7	TGTGCCAGCAGCTTACGGGCGGGGGGCGCTTCCGAGCAGTACTTC	CASSLRAGGASEQYF
-	many	TRBV6-1	TRBJ2-7	TGTGCCAGCACGGCAGAATCCTACGAGCAGTACTTC	CASTAESYEQYF
TRBD1	many	TRBV6-1	TRBJ2-7	TGTGCCTCGGGACAGGGGAAATACGAGCAGTACTTC	CASGQGKYEQYF
-	many	TRBV2	TRBJ2-5	TGTGCCAGCAGACCAGTAACCCATCAAGAGACCCAGTACTTC	CASRPVTHQETQYF
-	many	TRBV9	TRBJ2-5	TGTGCCAGCAGCGCCGGACTATTTGAAGAGACCCAGTACTTC	CASSAGLFEETQYF
TRBD2	few	TRBV5-1	TRBJ2-7	TGCGCCAGCAGCTTGCACGGACTAGCGGGGGGCCTCAGCTCCTACGAGCAGTACTTC	CASSLHGLAGGLSSYEQYF
-	many	TRBV12-3/TRBV12-4	TRBJ1-5	TGTGCCAGCAGTTTCGGGGGGAATGATCAGCCCCAGCATTTT	CASSFGGNDQPQHF
-	-	TRBV2	TRBJ1-1	TGTGCCAGCAACGGACTCTCGAACACTGAAGCTTTCTTT	CASNGLSNTEAFF
-	many	TRBV28	TRBJ2-2	TGTGCCAGCAGTGGGCCAGGGTCGATTGAAACCGGGGAGCTGTTTTTT	CASSGPGSIETGELFF
-	-	TRBV11-2	TRBJ1-1	TGTGCCAGCAGCCCGTGGAGGGGCGGGGGTAACACTGAAGCTTTCTTT	CASSPWRGGGNTEAFF
-	many	TRBV29-1	TRBJ1-1	TGCAGCGTCGCTACAGGGAGCACTGAAGCTTTCTTT	CSVATGSTEAFF
-	-	TRBV11-2	TRBJ1-4	TGTGCCAGCAGCTCGGGTTGGGGGCAGCCCGAAGGGGTGTTTTTT	CASSSGWGQPEGVFF
-	many	TRBV2	TRBJ2-5	TGTGCCAGCAGGGGCCCGACCGGGGCCCAGTACTTC	CASRGPTGAQYF
-	-	TRBV12-3/TRBV12-4	TRBJ1-3	TGTGCCAGCAGGCGAGAGCTCTCTGGAAACACCATATATTTT	CASRRELSGNTIYF
TRBD1	many	TRBV6-1	TRBJ1-1	TGTGCCAGCAGTCGGACAGGGTTGGGGACTGAAGCTTTCTTT	CASSRTGLGTEAFF
-	-	TRBV4-1	TRBJ1-6	TGCGTCAGCAGCCAAGATCCTGCCAGGTCTAATTCACCCCTCCACTTT	CVSSQDPARSNSPLHF
-	many	TRBV20-1	TRBJ2-7	TGCAGTGCTAGGGCGTTGGGGGTGGGCACCTACGAGCAGTACTTC	CSARALGVGTYEQYF
-	many	TRBV24-1	TRBJ2-2	TGTGCCACCAGTGATTTGCAGTACGAGAACACCGGGGAGCTGTTTTTT	CATSDLQYENTGELFF
-	many	TRBV6-1	TRBJ1-2	TGTGCCAGCAGTCCACCGACCGTCTCGGGTGATGGCTACACCTTC	CASSPPTVSGDGYTF
TRBD1	many	TRBV12-3/TRBV12-4	TRBJ1-5	TGTGCCAGCAAAATAACAGGGGTCGTTAGTCAGCCCCAGCATTTT	CASKITGVVSQPQHF
-	-	TRBV6-2/TRBV6-3	TRBJ2-7	TGTGCCAGCAGTTACTACTCACTGAGGGCCTACGAGCAGTACTTC	CASSYYSLRAYEQYF
TRBD2	few	TRBV11-2	TRBJ2-7	TGTGCCAGCAGCTCCGGGGCGGGAGCGGCGTACTACGAGCAGTACTTC	CASSSGAGAAYYEQYF
-	many	TRBV2	TRBJ1-5	TGTGCCAGCACTCTAAGGGGGGCTAGCAATCAGCCCCAGCATTTT	CASTLRGASNQPQHF
TRBD1	many	TRBV6-4	TRBJ2-7	TGTGCCAGCAGATCCGGGACAGTTGCTAACGAGCAGTACTTC	CASRSGTVANEQYF
TRBD1	many	TRBV12-3/TRBV12-4	TRBJ1-1	TGTGCCAGCAGTTCTCGGCGACAGGGACGTCCGTTTAACACTGAAGCTTTCTTT	CASSSRRQGRPFNTEAFF
-	-	TRBV10-3	TRBJ2-7	TGTGCCATCAGTGCCACCTCGGGGTTCTACGAGCAGTACTTC	CAISATSGFYEQYF
-	many	TRBV19	TRBJ1-1	TGTGCCAGTAGTATGTTCTCTGGGAACACTGAAGCTTTCTTT	CASSMFSGNTEAFF
TRBD1	many	TRBV12-5	TRBJ1-1	TGTGCTAGTCTCCTTGGACAGGGGGCGGTGAACACTGAAGCTTTCTTT	CASLLGQGAVNTEAFF
-	many	TRBV11-2	TRBJ2-3	TGTGCCAGCAGCTTAGTGGGAGGGACATTGTCAGATACGCAGTATTTT	CASSLVGGTLSDTQYF
TRBD1	many	TRBV6-5	TRBJ1-3	TGTGCCAGCAGTTACCGGGCAGGGGGACCTGGAAACACCATATATTTT	CASSYRAGGPGNTIYF
TRBD1	many	TRBV6-1	TRBJ1-5	TGTGCCAGCGGACAGGCGGGCAATCAGCCCCAGCATTTT	CASGQAGNQPQHF
-	many	TRBV19	TRBJ1-2	TGTGCCAGTAGTGGGGTCGCTATCGGGGGCTACACCTTC	CASSGVAIGGYTF
-	many	TRBV12-3/TRBV12-4	TRBJ2-7	TGTGCCAGCAGTGTGGAGGACGAGCAGTACTTC	CASSVEDEQYF
TRBD2	-	TRBV12-5	TRBJ2-2	TGTGCTAGTGGCTCCGCGGGGGGATTGGGGAACACCGGGGAGCTGTTTTTT	CASGSAGGLGNTGELFF
-	many	TRBV12-3/TRBV12-4	TRBJ2-7	TGTGCCAGCAGTTTAAGCAGGGTCTACGAGCAGTACTTC	CASSLSRVYEQYF
-	many	TRBV5-1	TRBJ1-1	TGCGCCAGCAGCTCGTTACAGACCTTGAACACTGAAGCTTTCTTT	CASSSLQTLNTEAFF
TRBD1	many	TRBV12-3/TRBV12-4	TRBJ1-2	TGTGCCAGCGGAGGGGGCGATGGCTACACCTTC	CASGGGDGYTF
-	many	TRBV6-1	TRBJ1-2	TGTGCCAGCAGTGGAGTCCTTCTAGCTGGCTACACCTTC	CASSGVLLAGYTF
-	many	TRBV12-3/TRBV12-4	TRBJ2-2	TGTGCCAGCAGCCGAGAAAACACCGGGGAGCTGTTTTTT	CASSRENTGELFF
-	-	TRBV7-8	TRBJ1-5	TGTGCCAGCAGCTTAGGACTGGGTATGAAGCCTCAGCATTTT	CASSLGLGMKPQHF
-	many	TRBV7-9	TRBJ1-1	TGTGCCAGCAGCTCCACAGTTGAAGCTTTCTTT	CASSSTVEAFF